This T cell receptor (beta chain) is drawn from a study of T cell responses to AZD1222 COVID-19 vaccine. Study-level findings and limits: Sampled repertoires all dated from after the peak T cell response. Baseline seropositivity occurred in only a handful of AZD1222 recipients. The breadth and depth of Spike-specific TCRs increased once two AZD1222 doses had been given.

Of note for this clone: Its antigen remains unidentified.

CDR1 is SGHKS, CDR2 YYEKEE, per germline (reference sequence). V lost 5 bases and J lost 4, with 16 bases in between. The CDR3 length is 14 residues. Here immunoSEQ multiplex PCR was the method, and the copy in TCRdb shows in-frame clones only, minus some. The repertoire holds about 97,000 clones, with about 86% as singletons. This sequence joins TRBV5-5 and TRBJ2-7; D remains ambiguous. The receptor's source is an adult in good health. The specimen comprised peripheral blood, sampled on day 0 of AZD1222 vaccination. CDR3 amino acids: CASSNQHGRYEQYF. CDR3 DNA: TGTGCCAGCAGTAATCAGCACGGACGTTACGAGCAGTACTTC. Variable domain in full (rest from reference TRBV5-5 and TRBJ2-7): DAGVTQSPTHLIKTRGQQVTLRCSPISGHKSVSWYQQVLGQGPQFIFQYYEKEERGRGNFPDRFSARQFPNYSSELNVNALLLGDSALYLCASSNQHGRYEQYFGPGTRLTVT.